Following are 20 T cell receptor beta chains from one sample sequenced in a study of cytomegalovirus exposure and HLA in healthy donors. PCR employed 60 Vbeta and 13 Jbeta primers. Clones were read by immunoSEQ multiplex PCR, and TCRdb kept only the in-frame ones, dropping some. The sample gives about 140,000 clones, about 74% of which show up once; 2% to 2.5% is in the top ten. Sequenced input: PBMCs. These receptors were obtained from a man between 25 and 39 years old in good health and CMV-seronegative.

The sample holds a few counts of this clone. The CDR3, as DNA: TGCGCCAGCAGCTTGGTTCAGGGTAACTATGGCTACACCTTC. It encodes CASSLVQGNYGYTF. This chain links TRBV5-1 with TRBJ1-2, with D possibly being TRBD1 (5 bases). Trimming took 0 bases from V and 1 from J, leaving 7 bases between them. CDR1 is SGHRS and CDR2 is YFSETQ in the germline V gene. This CDR3 is built from 14 residues.

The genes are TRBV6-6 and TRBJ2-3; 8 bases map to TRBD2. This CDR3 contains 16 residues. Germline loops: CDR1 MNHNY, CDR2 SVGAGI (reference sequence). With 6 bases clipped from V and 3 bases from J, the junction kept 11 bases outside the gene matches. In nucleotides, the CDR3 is TGTGCCAGCAGCTCCGGGACTAGAGGAGGGACAGATACGCAGTATTTT. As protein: CASSSGTRGGTDTQYF.

CDR3 amino acids: CASSGTGIGETQYF. The DNA of the CDR3 is TGTGCCAGCAGCGGTACAGGGATAGGTGAGACCCAGTACTTC. The chain uses TRBV9 and TRBJ2-5, with D possibly matching TRBD1 (6 bases). V was shortened by 3 bases and J by 5 bases, with 14 bases between the two germline ends. CDR1 is SGDLS, CDR2 YYNGEE, per germline. The length of the CDR3 is 14 residues.

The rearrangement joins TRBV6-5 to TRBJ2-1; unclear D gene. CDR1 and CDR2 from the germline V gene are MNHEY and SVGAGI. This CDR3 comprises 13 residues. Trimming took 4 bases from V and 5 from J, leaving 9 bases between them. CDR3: CASSFLSDNEQFF. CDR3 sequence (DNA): TGTGCCAGCAGTTTCTTGTCGGACAATGAGCAGTTCTTC.

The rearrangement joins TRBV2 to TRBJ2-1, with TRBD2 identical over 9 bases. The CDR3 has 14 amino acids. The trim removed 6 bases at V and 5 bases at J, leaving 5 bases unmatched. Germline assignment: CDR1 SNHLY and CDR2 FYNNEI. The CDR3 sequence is CASRTGTSNNEQFF. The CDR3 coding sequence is TGTGCCAGCAGAACCGGGACTAGCAACAATGAGCAGTTCTTC.

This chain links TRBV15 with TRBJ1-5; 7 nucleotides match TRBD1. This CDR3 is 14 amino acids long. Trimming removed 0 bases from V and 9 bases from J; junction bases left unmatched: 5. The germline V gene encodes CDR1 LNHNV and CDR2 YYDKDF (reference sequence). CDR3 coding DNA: TGTGCCACCAGCAGAGAAGGGGGCGTAGTGCCCCAGCATTTT. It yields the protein CATSREGGVVPQHF.

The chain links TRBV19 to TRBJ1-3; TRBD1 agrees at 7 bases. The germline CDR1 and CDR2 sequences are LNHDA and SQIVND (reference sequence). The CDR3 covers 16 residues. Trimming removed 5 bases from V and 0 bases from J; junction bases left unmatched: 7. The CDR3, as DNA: TGTGCCAGTAGTCCCAAGGGGGCACCCTCTGGAAACACCATATATTTT. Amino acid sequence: CASSPKGAPSGNTIYF.

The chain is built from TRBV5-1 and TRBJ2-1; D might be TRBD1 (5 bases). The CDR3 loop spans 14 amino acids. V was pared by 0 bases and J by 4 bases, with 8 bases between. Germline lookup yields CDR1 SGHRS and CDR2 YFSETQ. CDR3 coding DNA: TGCGCCAGCAGCTTGGGGGGCCTTTACAATGAGCAGTTCTTC. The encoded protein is CASSLGGLYNEQFF.

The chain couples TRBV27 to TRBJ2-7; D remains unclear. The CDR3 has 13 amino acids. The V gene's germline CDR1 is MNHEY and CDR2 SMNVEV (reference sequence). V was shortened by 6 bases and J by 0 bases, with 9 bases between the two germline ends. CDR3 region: CASSPSSSYEQYF. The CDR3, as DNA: TGTGCCAGCAGCCCGTCCAGCTCCTACGAGCAGTACTTC.

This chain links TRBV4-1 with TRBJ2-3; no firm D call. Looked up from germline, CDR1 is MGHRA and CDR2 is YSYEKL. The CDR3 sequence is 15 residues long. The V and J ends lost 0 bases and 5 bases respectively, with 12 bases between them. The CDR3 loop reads CASSQDWAIKDTQYF. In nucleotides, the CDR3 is TGCGCCAGCAGCCAAGATTGGGCTATAAAAGATACGCAGTATTTT.

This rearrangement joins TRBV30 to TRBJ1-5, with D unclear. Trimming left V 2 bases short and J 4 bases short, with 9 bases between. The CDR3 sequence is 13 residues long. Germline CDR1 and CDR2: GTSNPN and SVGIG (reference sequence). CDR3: CAWSKAGNQPQHF. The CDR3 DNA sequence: TGTGCCTGGAGTAAGGCCGGGAATCAGCCCCAGCATTTT. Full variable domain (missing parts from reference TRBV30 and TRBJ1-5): SQTIHQWPATLVQPVGSPLSLECTVEGTSNPNLYWYRQAAGRGLQLLFYSVGIGQISSEVPQNLSASRPQDRQFILSSKKLLLSDSGFYLCAWSKAGNQPQHFGDGTRLSIL.

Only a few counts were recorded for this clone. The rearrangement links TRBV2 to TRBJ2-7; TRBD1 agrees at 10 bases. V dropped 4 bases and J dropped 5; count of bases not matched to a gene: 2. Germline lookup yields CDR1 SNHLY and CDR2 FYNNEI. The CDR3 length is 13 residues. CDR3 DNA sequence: TGTGCCAGCAGTGGGACAGGGGGGGACGAGCAGTACTTC. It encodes CASSGTGGDEQYF. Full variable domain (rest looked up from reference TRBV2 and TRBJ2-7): EPEVTQTPSHQVTQMGQEVILRCVPISNHLYFYWYRQILGQKVEFLVSFYNNEISEKSEIFDDQFSVERPDGSNFTLKIRSTKLEDSAMYFCASSGTGGDEQYFGPGTRLTVT.

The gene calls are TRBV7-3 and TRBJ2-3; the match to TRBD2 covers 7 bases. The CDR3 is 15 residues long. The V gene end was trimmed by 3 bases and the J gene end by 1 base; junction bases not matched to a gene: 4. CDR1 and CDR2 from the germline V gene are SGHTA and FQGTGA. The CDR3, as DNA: TGTGCCAGCAGCTTTACGGCGGGAGGCACAGATACGCAGTATTTT. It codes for CASSFTAGGTDTQYF.

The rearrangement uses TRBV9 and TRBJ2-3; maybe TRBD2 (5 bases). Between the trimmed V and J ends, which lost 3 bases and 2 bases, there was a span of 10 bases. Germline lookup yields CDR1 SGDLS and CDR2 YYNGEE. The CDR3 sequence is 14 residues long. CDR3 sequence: CASSEGVFTDTQYF. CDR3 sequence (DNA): TGTGCCAGCAGCGAGGGAGTGTTCACAGATACGCAGTATTTT.

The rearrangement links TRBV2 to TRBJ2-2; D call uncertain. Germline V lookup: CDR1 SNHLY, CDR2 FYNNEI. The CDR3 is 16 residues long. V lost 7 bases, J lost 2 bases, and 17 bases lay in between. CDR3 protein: CASKSNPDSNTGELFF. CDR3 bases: TGTGCCAGCAAGTCAAACCCCGACTCAAACACCGGGGAGCTGTTTTTT. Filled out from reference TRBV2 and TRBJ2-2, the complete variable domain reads EPEVTQTPSHQVTQMGQEVILRCVPISNHLYFYWYRQILGQKVEFLVSFYNNEISEKSEIFDDQFSVERPDGSNFTLKIRSTKLEDSAMYFCASKSNPDSNTGELFFGEGSRLTVL.

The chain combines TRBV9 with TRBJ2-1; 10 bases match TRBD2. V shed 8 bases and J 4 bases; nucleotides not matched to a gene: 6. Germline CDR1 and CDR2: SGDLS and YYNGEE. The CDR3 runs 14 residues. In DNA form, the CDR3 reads TGTGCCAGTTCGACTAGCGGGCTTTACAATGAGCAGTTCTTC. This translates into CASSTSGLYNEQFF.

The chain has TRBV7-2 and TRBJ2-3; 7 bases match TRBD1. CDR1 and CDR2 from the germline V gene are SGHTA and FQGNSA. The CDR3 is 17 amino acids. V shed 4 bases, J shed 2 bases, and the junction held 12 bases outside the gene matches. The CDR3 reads CASSSALGTATTDTQYF. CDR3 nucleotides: TGTGCCAGCAGCTCAGCCCTGGGGACAGCAACCACAGATACGCAGTATTTT.

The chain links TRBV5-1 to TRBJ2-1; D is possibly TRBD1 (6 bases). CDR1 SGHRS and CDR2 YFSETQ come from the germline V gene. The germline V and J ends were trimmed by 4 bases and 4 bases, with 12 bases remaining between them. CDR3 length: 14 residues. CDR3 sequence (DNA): TGCGCCAGCAGCGCAGGGGACCCTTACAATGAGCAGTTCTTC. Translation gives CASSAGDPYNEQFF.

In DNA form, the CDR3 reads TGTGCCAGCAGTTTGGAGGGTCCTAACTATGGCTACACCTTC. Translating gives CASSLEGPNYGYTF. V usage is TRBV28 and J usage is TRBJ1-2, with unresolved D. The length of the CDR3 is 14 residues. The ends were cut back, 3 bases at V and 0 bases at J, with 8 bases in the middle. CDR1 is MDHEN, CDR2 SYDVKM, per germline.

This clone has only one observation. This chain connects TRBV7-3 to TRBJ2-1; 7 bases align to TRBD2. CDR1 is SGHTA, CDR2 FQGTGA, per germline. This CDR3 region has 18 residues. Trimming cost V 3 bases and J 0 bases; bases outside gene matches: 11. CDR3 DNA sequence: TGTGCCAGCAGCTTTTACGCGGGACTACAAAGCTCCTACAATGAGCAGTTCTTC. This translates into CASSFYAGLQSSYNEQFF.